Listed here are 5 T cell receptor beta chains from one sample, sequenced in a study of blood T cell repertoires in COVID-19. Measured with immunoSEQ multiplex PCR; TCRdb has only the in-frame clones, and not every one. The table includes about 110,000 clones, roughly 85% detected once. Sequencing input: peripheral blood. The receptors here all came from a human donor in a cohort sampled during active COVID-19.

The chain recombines TRBV7-2 with TRBJ1-2; 7 positions agree with TRBD1. The germline CDR1 and CDR2 sequences are SGHTA and FQGNSA. The CDR3 extends over 15 amino acids. The J segment lost 0 bases and the V segment lost 4 bases, leaving 5 bases of the junction unmatched. In DNA form, the CDR3 reads TGTGCCAGCAGCTCGACAGGGATGACTAACTATGGCTACACCTTC. As protein: CASSSTGMTNYGYTF.

The V gene is TRBV5-8, the J gene TRBJ1-6, with 8 bases identical to TRBD1. The junction had 4 bases not matched to a gene; V was cut back by 1 base and J by 7 bases. The CDR3 is 15 amino acids. The germline CDR1 and CDR2 sequences are SGHTS and YDEGEE. The CDR3 spells CASSLWWTGNSPLHF. As DNA, the CDR3 is TGTGCCAGCAGCTTGTGGTGGACAGGGAATTCACCCCTCCACTTT.

The chain joins TRBV3-1 (or the pseudogene TRBV3-2) to TRBJ1-6; 7 nucleotides align to TRBD1. This CDR3 spans 12 amino acids. CDR1 and CDR2 from the germline V gene are LGHDT and YNNKEL (reference sequence). V lost 8 bases and J lost 8; bases outside the gene matches: 3. This chain's CDR3 is CASGQGDSPLHF. In DNA, the CDR3 is TGTGCCAGCGGGCAGGGGGATTCACCCCTCCACTTT.

CDR3 DNA: TGTGCCTGGTCGAGGGCATCGGGAAACACCATATATTTT. Protein: CAWSRASGNTIYF. This sequence joins TRBV30 and TRBJ1-3; D call uncertain. CDR1 is GTSNPN and CDR2 is SVGIG in the germline V gene (reference sequence). The ends were cut back, 5 bases at V and 4 bases at J, with 12 bases in the middle. The CDR3 is made up of 13 amino acids.

The chain couples TRBV27 to TRBJ1-1; D call uncertain. CDR1 is MNHEY, CDR2 SMNVEV, per germline (reference sequence). The CDR3 consists of 13 residues. The V gene lost 4 bases and the J gene lost 7 bases, with 13 bases spanning the gap. The CDR3 spells CASSSSRGREAFF. CDR3 DNA: TGTGCCAGCAGTTCCTCGCGGGGTCGTGAAGCTTTCTTT.